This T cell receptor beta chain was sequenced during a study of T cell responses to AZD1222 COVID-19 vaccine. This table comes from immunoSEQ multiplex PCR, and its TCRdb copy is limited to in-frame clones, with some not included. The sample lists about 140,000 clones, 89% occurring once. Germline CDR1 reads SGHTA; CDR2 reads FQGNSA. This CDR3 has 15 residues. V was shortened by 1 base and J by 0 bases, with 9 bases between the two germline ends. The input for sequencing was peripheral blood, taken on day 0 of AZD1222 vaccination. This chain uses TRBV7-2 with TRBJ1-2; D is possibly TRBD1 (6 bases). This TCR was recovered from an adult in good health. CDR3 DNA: TGTGCCAGCAGCTTAGGAGGGGGAGCTAACTATGGCTACACCTTC. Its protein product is CASSLGGGANYGYTF.